This T cell receptor beta chain was captured by sequencing in a study of memory CD4+ T cells and cytomegalovirus serostatus. The sort gate was single viable CD3+CD4+CD8-CD45RO+ cells for memory CD4+ T cells. Donors' CMV status reflects serum IgG against pp150, pp28, p38, p52. Only in-frame clones appear in the TCRdb table, and some are missing; sequencing was by immunoSEQ multiplex PCR. This sample carries tens of thousands of clones, about 81% of them seen once, and the ten largest clones take 0.8% to 1.2%. A single count supports this clone. The germline V gene encodes CDR1 SGHVS and CDR2 FNYEAQ. Trimming took 0 bases from V and 5 from J, leaving 16 bases between them. There are 16 residues in the CDR3.

This clonotype was obtained from an adult in good health and CMV-seronegative. The chain joins TRBV7-6 to TRBJ1-1, with D unresolved. The sequenced sample was memory CD4+ T cells from blood. Here the CDR3 DNA reads TGTGCCAGCAGCTTAGCGCCGGGCGGACTAGTAACTGAAGCTTTCTTT. Translated: CASSLAPGGLVTEAFF.